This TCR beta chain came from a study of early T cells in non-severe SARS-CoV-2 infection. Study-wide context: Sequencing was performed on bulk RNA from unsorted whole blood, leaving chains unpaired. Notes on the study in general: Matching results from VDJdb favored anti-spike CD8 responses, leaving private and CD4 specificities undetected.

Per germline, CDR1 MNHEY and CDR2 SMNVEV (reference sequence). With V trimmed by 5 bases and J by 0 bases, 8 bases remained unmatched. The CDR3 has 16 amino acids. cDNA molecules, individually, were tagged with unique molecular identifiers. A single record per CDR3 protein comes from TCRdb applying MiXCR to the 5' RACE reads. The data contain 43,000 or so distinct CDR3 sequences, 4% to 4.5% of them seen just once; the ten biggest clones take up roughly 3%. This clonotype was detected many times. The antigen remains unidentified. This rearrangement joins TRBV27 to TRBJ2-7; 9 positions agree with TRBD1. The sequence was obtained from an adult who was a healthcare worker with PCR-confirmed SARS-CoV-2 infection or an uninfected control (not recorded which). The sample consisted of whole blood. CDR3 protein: CASSTGQGLSSYEQYF. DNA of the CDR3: TGTGCCAGCAGTACGGGACAGGGCCTGAGCTCCTACGAGCAGTACTTC.